The rows below give T cell receptor beta chains drawn from one sample of a study of T cell repertoires in cytomegalovirus infection. TCRdb reprocessed the reads via MiXCR and lists one record per CDR3 protein. The sample consists of 150,000 to 200,000 distinct CDR3 sequences, around 20% of them appearing once. The sample taken for sequencing was PBMCs. The source of these receptors is a human donor in good health (CMV status not recorded). Some clones in this sample may be carry-over from other donors' samples. CDR3s include the opening cysteine and the closing phenylalanine or tryptophan. D genes are given only for firm matches. Clone size is not always given. Where it is, it says once, few, many or a class for expanded clones.

clone_size: many; j_call: TRBJ2-7; d_call: TRBD1; v_call: TRBV7-9; cdr3_aa: CATEATGQSNEQYF; cdr3_nt: TGTGCCACGGAGGCGACGGGACAGAGTAACGAGCAGTACTTC
clone_size: -; j_call: TRBJ2-7; d_call: TRBD2; v_call: TRBV12-5; cdr3_aa: CASLSGGNYEQYF; cdr3_nt: TGTGCTAGTCTCTCGGGAGGTAACTACGAGCAGTACTTC
clone_size: few; j_call: TRBJ2-1; d_call: -; v_call: TRBV28; cdr3_aa: CASKPPSESYNEQFF; cdr3_nt: TGTGCCAGCAAGCCACCTAGCGAATCCTACAATGAGCAGTTCTTC
clone_size: -; j_call: TRBJ2-1; d_call: -; v_call: TRBV10-3; cdr3_aa: CAISELGRGRTYNEQFF; cdr3_nt: TGTGCCATCAGTGAACTTGGCCGGGGACGGACCTACAATGAGCAGTTCTTC
clone_size: few; j_call: TRBJ2-2; d_call: -; v_call: TRBV19; cdr3_aa: CASSVGPTNTGELFF; cdr3_nt: TGTGCCAGTAGTGTCGGGCCCACGAACACCGGGGAGCTGTTTTTT
clone_size: few; j_call: TRBJ2-1; d_call: -; v_call: TRBV6-1; cdr3_aa: CASSEPGSYNEQFF; cdr3_nt: TGTGCCAGCAGTGAACCAGGCAGCTACAATGAGCAGTTCTTC
clone_size: -; j_call: TRBJ1-2; d_call: -; v_call: TRBV14; cdr3_aa: CASSQVGYGYTF; cdr3_nt: TGTGCCAGCAGCCAAGTTGGGTACGGCTACACCTTC
clone_size: -; j_call: TRBJ2-5; d_call: -; v_call: TRBV28; cdr3_aa: CASSLYPGEHQETQYF; cdr3_nt: TGTGCCAGCAGTTTATATCCGGGGGAACACCAAGAGACCCAGTACTTC
clone_size: -; j_call: TRBJ1-4; d_call: TRBD1; v_call: TRBV2; cdr3_aa: CASSETSTGEDEKLFF; cdr3_nt: TGTGCCAGCAGTGAAACATCGACAGGGGAGGATGAAAAACTGTTTTTT
clone_size: few; j_call: TRBJ2-2; d_call: TRBD2; v_call: TRBV7-2; cdr3_aa: CASSPSASGSHGELFF; cdr3_nt: TGTGCCAGCAGCCCCTCGGCTAGCGGGAGCCACGGGGAGCTGTTTTTT
clone_size: -; j_call: TRBJ2-2; d_call: -; v_call: TRBV5-1; cdr3_aa: CASREGVNTGELFF; cdr3_nt: TGCGCCAGCAGGGAAGGGGTGAACACCGGGGAGCTGTTTTTT
clone_size: -; j_call: TRBJ2-2; d_call: -; v_call: TRBV5-1; cdr3_aa: CASSSTGTSNTGELFF; cdr3_nt: TGCGCCAGCAGCTCAACCGGGACTTCGAACACCGGGGAGCTGTTTTTT
clone_size: few; j_call: TRBJ1-6; d_call: TRBD1; v_call: TRBV27; cdr3_aa: CASSLRDRGTSSYNSPLHF; cdr3_nt: TGTGCCAGCAGTTTACGGGACAGGGGCACAAGCTCCTATAATTCACCCCTCCACTTT
clone_size: -; j_call: TRBJ2-5; d_call: TRBD1; v_call: TRBV5-1; cdr3_aa: CASGQGARETQYF; cdr3_nt: TGCGCCAGCGGACAGGGGGCTCGAGAGACCCAGTACTTC
clone_size: few; j_call: TRBJ2-5; d_call: -; v_call: TRBV28; cdr3_aa: CASSLRMAHDRETQYF; cdr3_nt: TGTGCCAGCAGTTTGAGGATGGCCCACGATAGGGAGACCCAGTACTTC
clone_size: few; j_call: TRBJ2-2; d_call: TRBD1; v_call: TRBV3-1; cdr3_aa: CASSQGRTGGTGELFF; cdr3_nt: TGTGCCAGCAGCCAAGGGCGGACAGGGGGCACCGGGGAGCTGTTTTTT
clone_size: few; j_call: TRBJ2-7; d_call: TRBD1; v_call: TRBV25-1; cdr3_aa: CASSPYGQGSDEQYF; cdr3_nt: TGTGCCAGCAGTCCTTATGGACAGGGGTCCGACGAGCAGTACTTC
clone_size: -; j_call: TRBJ1-2; d_call: TRBD1; v_call: TRBV6-6; cdr3_aa: CASRKRDRGDPLEGYTF; cdr3_nt: TGTGCCAGCAGAAAACGGGACAGGGGCGATCCCCTCGAGGGCTACACCTTC
clone_size: few; j_call: TRBJ1-6; d_call: -; v_call: TRBV19; cdr3_aa: CASNFNNNSPLHF; cdr3_nt: TGTGCCAGTAACTTCAACAATAATTCACCCCTCCACTTT
clone_size: -; j_call: TRBJ2-1; d_call: -; v_call: TRBV6-2/TRBV6-3; cdr3_aa: CASRLSGEYNEQFF; cdr3_nt: TGTGCCAGCAGGCTCTCCGGGGAGTACAATGAGCAGTTCTTC
clone_size: -; j_call: TRBJ2-7; d_call: TRBD2; v_call: TRBV28; cdr3_aa: CASRGSGVSYEQYF; cdr3_nt: TGTGCCAGCAGGGGGAGCGGGGTCTCCTACGAGCAGTACTTC
clone_size: many; j_call: TRBJ2-7; d_call: -; v_call: TRBV7-2; cdr3_aa: CASSPRSAGTASRYEQYF; cdr3_nt: TGTGCCAGCAGCCCCCGATCCGCTGGGACGGCTTCACGATACGAGCAGTACTTC
clone_size: -; j_call: TRBJ2-1; d_call: TRBD1; v_call: TRBV7-2; cdr3_aa: CASSWTGGSNEQFF; cdr3_nt: TGTGCCAGCAGCTGGACAGGGGGAAGCAATGAGCAGTTCTTC
clone_size: many; j_call: TRBJ1-4; d_call: -; v_call: TRBV19; cdr3_aa: CASSRQPATNEKLFF; cdr3_nt: TGTGCCAGTAGTCGACAGCCTGCAACTAATGAAAAACTGTTTTTT
clone_size: -; j_call: TRBJ2-1; d_call: -; v_call: TRBV6-2/TRBV6-3; cdr3_aa: CASTTGRDEQFF; cdr3_nt: TGTGCCAGCACGACAGGGAGGGATGAGCAGTTCTTC
clone_size: -; j_call: TRBJ1-2; d_call: -; v_call: TRBV4-1; cdr3_aa: CASSQEQRNYGYTF; cdr3_nt: TGTGCCAGCAGCCAAGAACAACGGAACTATGGCTACACCTTC
clone_size: -; j_call: TRBJ2-1; d_call: TRBD2; v_call: TRBV25-1; cdr3_aa: CASSDAGANYNEQFF; cdr3_nt: TGTGCCAGCAGTGACGCGGGAGCCAACTACAATGAGCAGTTCTTC
clone_size: few; j_call: TRBJ2-7; d_call: -; v_call: TRBV9; cdr3_aa: CASSAAGRYYEQYF; cdr3_nt: TGTGCCAGCAGCGCTGCGGGACGGTACTACGAGCAGTACTTC
clone_size: few; j_call: TRBJ2-7; d_call: -; v_call: TRBV29-1; cdr3_aa: CSGRDLYEQYF; cdr3_nt: TGCAGCGGCCGTGACCTCTACGAGCAGTACTTC
clone_size: many; j_call: TRBJ2-2; d_call: -; v_call: TRBV7-6; cdr3_aa: CASSLGASNTGELFF; cdr3_nt: TGTGCCAGCAGCTTAGGGGCCTCGAACACCGGGGAGCTGTTTTTT
clone_size: -; j_call: TRBJ2-7; d_call: TRBD2; v_call: TRBV9; cdr3_aa: CASSPGLAAYEQYF; cdr3_nt: TGTGCCAGCAGCCCGGGACTAGCCGCCTACGAGCAGTACTTC
clone_size: few; j_call: TRBJ1-5; d_call: -; v_call: TRBV7-6; cdr3_aa: CASSTDSSYNQPQHF; cdr3_nt: TGTGCCAGCAGCACCGACAGCTCCTACAATCAGCCCCAGCATTTT
clone_size: few; j_call: TRBJ2-7; d_call: -; v_call: TRBV11-1; cdr3_aa: CASSLAPSSYEQYF; cdr3_nt: TGTGCCAGCAGCTTAGCCCCCAGTTCCTACGAGCAGTACTTC
clone_size: many; j_call: TRBJ1-5; d_call: -; v_call: TRBV28; cdr3_aa: CASNQPQHF; cdr3_nt: TGTGCGAGCAATCAGCCCCAGCATTTT
clone_size: -; j_call: TRBJ2-7; d_call: -; v_call: TRBV29-1; cdr3_aa: CSVCLRQASYEQYF; cdr3_nt: TGCAGCGTTTGCCTACGACAGGCCTCCTACGAGCAGTACTTC
clone_size: many; j_call: TRBJ2-3; d_call: TRBD2; v_call: TRBV7-2; cdr3_aa: CASSPQPLAGASTDTQYF; cdr3_nt: TGTGCCAGCAGCCCTCAACCCCTAGCGGGAGCTAGCACAGATACGCAGTATTTT
clone_size: -; j_call: TRBJ1-4; d_call: -; v_call: TRBV15; cdr3_aa: CATSRETATNEKLFF; cdr3_nt: TGTGCCACCAGCAGAGAGACAGCAACTAATGAAAAACTGTTTTTT
clone_size: -; j_call: TRBJ2-1; d_call: TRBD2; v_call: TRBV6-1; cdr3_aa: CASIPGGRGEQFF; cdr3_nt: TGTGCCAGCATACCGGGAGGTCGGGGTGAGCAGTTCTTC
clone_size: -; j_call: TRBJ1-5; d_call: -; v_call: TRBV6-2/TRBV6-3; cdr3_aa: CASSYRGRGLNQPQHF; cdr3_nt: TGTGCCAGCAGTTACCGGGGCAGGGGTCTAAATCAGCCCCAGCATTTT
clone_size: few; j_call: TRBJ2-2; d_call: -; v_call: TRBV4-3; cdr3_aa: CASSQDLGGGTGELFF; cdr3_nt: TGCGCCAGCAGCCAAGATTTAGGCGGAGGCACCGGGGAGCTGTTTTTT
clone_size: -; j_call: TRBJ2-2; d_call: TRBD1; v_call: TRBV9; cdr3_aa: CASSVSGQGATTGELFF; cdr3_nt: TGTGCCAGCAGCGTCTCGGGACAGGGGGCGACCACCGGGGAGCTGTTTTTT
clone_size: many; j_call: TRBJ2-5; d_call: -; v_call: TRBV7-2; cdr3_aa: CASSLGRGTGQETQYF; cdr3_nt: TGTGCCAGCAGCTTAGGAAGGGGGACGGGGCAAGAGACCCAGTACTTC